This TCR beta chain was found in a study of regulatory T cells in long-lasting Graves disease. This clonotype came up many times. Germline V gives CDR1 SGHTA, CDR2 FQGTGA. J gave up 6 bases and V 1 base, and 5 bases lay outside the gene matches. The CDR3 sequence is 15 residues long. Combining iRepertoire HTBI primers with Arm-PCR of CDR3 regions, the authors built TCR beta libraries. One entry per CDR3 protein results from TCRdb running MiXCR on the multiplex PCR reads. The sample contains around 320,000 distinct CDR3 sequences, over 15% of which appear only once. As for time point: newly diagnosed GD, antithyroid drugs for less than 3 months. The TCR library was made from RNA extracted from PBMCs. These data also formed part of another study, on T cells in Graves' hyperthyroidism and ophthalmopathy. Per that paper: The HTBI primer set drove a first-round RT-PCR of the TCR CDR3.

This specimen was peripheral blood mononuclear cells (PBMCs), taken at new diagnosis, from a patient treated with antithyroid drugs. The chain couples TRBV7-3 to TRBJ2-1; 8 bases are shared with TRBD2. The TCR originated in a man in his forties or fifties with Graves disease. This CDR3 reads CASSLIGGGPNEQFF. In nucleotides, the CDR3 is TGTGCCAGCAGCTTAATTGGCGGGGGGCCCAATGAGCAGTTCTTC.